These T cell receptor beta chains were read from a single sample in a study of blood T cell repertoires in COVID-19. Data came from immunoSEQ multiplex PCR; TCRdb stores just in-frame clones and leaves some out. This sample has some 140,000 clones, with around 76% found just once. Specimen: peripheral blood. These receptors all come from an elderly man with acute or convalescent COVID-19. Both conserved end residues are part of each CDR3. D genes are given only for firm matches. Not all rows give a size; the values are once, few, many and, for expanded clones, a class.

abundance: NA; d_gene: TRBD1; j_gene: TRBJ1-1; v_gene: TRBV11-2; CDR3aa: CASSFRGMTTEAFF; CDR3nt: TGTGCCAGCAGCTTCAGGGGGATGACCACTGAAGCTTTCTTT
abundance: few; d_gene: NA; j_gene: TRBJ2-1; v_gene: TRBV19; CDR3aa: CASNYGTLNEQFF; CDR3nt: TGTGCCAGCAACTACGGGACTCTCAATGAGCAGTTCTTC
abundance: NA; d_gene: TRBD1; j_gene: TRBJ1-6; v_gene: TRBV18; CDR3aa: CASSPSTGNSPLHF; CDR3nt: TGTGCCAGCTCACCATCGACAGGGAACTCACCCCTCCACTTT
abundance: NA; d_gene: NA; j_gene: TRBJ2-3; v_gene: TRBV7-3; CDR3aa: CASSLRSGSGSVDTQYF; CDR3nt: TGTGCCAGCAGCTTAAGGTCGGGTTCGGGGTCAGTTGATACGCAGTATTTT
abundance: NA; d_gene: NA; j_gene: TRBJ2-7; v_gene: TRBV2; CDR3aa: CASSRSTGTLRGGEQYF; CDR3nt: TGTGCCAGCAGCAGATCCACCGGGACTCTTAGGGGGGGAGAGCAGTACTTC
abundance: NA; d_gene: NA; j_gene: TRBJ2-7; v_gene: TRBV21-1; CDR3aa: CASSKAVRGGSYEQYF; CDR3nt: TGTGCCAGCAGCAAAGCCGTACGGGGAGGTTCCTACGAGCAGTACTTC
abundance: NA; d_gene: TRBD1; j_gene: TRBJ1-4; v_gene: TRBV7-9; CDR3aa: CASSPDRHNEKLFF; CDR3nt: TGTGCCAGCAGCCCGGACAGGCATAATGAAAAACTGTTTTTT
abundance: once; d_gene: NA; j_gene: TRBJ2-7; v_gene: TRBV2; CDR3aa: CASSLLPSYEQYF; CDR3nt: TGTGCCAGCAGCCTGCTACCCTCCTACGAGCAGTACTTC
abundance: NA; d_gene: TRBD1; j_gene: TRBJ2-4; v_gene: TRBV11-2; CDR3aa: CASSLGTGGDIQYF; CDR3nt: TGTGCCAGCAGCTTAGGGACAGGGGGGGACATTCAGTACTTC
abundance: NA; d_gene: TRBD1; j_gene: TRBJ1-6; v_gene: TRBV5-6; CDR3aa: CASSLGQGLGSPLHF; CDR3nt: TGTGCCAGCAGCTTAGGACAGGGGCTTGGTTCACCCCTCCACTTT
abundance: NA; d_gene: NA; j_gene: TRBJ2-7; v_gene: TRBV7-2; CDR3aa: CASSLGPGGGEGEQYF; CDR3nt: TGTGCCAGCAGCTTAGGGCCCGGAGGTGGAGAGGGTGAGCAGTACTTC
abundance: NA; d_gene: NA; j_gene: TRBJ2-7; v_gene: TRBV15; CDR3aa: CATSRPTPGQSYEQYF; CDR3nt: TGTGCCACCAGCAGACCTACTCCAGGGCAATCCTACGAGCAGTACTTC